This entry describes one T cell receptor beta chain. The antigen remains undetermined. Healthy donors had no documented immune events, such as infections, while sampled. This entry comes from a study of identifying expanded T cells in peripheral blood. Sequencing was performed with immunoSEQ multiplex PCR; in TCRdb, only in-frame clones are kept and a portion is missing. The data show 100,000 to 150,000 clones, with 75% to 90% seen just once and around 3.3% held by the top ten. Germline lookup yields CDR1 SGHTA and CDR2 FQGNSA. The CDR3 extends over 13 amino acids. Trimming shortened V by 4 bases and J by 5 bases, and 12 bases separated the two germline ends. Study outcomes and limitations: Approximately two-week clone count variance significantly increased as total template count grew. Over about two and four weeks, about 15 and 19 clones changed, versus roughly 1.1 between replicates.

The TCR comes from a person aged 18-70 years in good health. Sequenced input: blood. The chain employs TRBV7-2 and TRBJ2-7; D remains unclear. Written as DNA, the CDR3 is TGTGCCAGCAGCTGGACCGTTCGCAACGAGCAGTACTTC. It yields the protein CASSWTVRNEQYF.